A single sample is the source of the 2 T cell receptor beta chains below, sequenced in a study of blood T cells in healthy people across ages. Through a sample-barcoded 5' primer and a J-beta primer mix, a second PCR was run for 7 to 11 cycles. TCRdb fed the 5' RACE reads into MiXCR, producing one record per CDR3 protein. The table shows fewer than 2 million distinct CDR3 sequences, with 30% to 40% occurring only once. The sequencing input was blood. The receptor set was obtained from a human donor in good health.

The V and J genes are TRBV4-1 and TRBJ2-1; 9 bases are shared with TRBD2. Trimming removed 3 bases from V and 3 bases from J; junction bases left unmatched: 9. Germline values: CDR1 MGHRA, CDR2 YSYEKL. The CDR3 has 17 amino acids. CDR3 bases: TGCGCCAGCAGCCATCCCAATAGCGGGGGTAACTACAATGAGCAGTTCTTC. Translation gives CASSHPNSGGNYNEQFF.

This clonotype was counted between two and nine times. The gene calls are TRBV5-1 and TRBJ2-3; D is possibly TRBD2 (6 bases). Deletions cut 0 bases from V and 0 bases from J, with 11 bases between. The CDR3 spans 16 residues. The germline V gene has CDR1 SGHRS and CDR2 YFSETQ. The CDR3 region has the DNA TGCGCCAGCAGCTTGGACACAGGACTAAGCACAGATACGCAGTATTTT. Its translation: CASSLDTGLSTDTQYF.